The text below deals with one T cell receptor (beta chain). The antigen is not known. The data derive from a study of blood T cells in healthy people across ages. Findings of the study overall: Diversity was estimated from one million T cells, and these estimates were considered underestimates.

Together with a sample-barcoded 5' primer, a J-beta primer mix was included in a second PCR lasting 7 to 11 cycles. Each sample provided no less than 3 million CDR3-containing paired-end reads. Via MiXCR, TCRdb re-called the 5' RACE reads, giving one row per CDR3 protein. The sample includes approximately 770,000 distinct CDR3 sequences, more than 45% seen only once; the top ten take roughly 22%. The CDR3 loop spans 18 amino acids. Trimming left V 5 bases short and J 2 bases short, with 23 bases between. The sequencing input was blood. The clonotype was recovered from a man in his thirties or forties in good health. This rearrangement joins TRBV12-3 or TRBV12-4 to TRBJ2-3; D is perhaps TRBD1 or TRBD2 (5 bases each). The CDR3, as DNA: TGTGCCAGCAGTCCCCTCCCCATGGGGACCGACCCCACAGATACGCAGTATTTT. Its translation: CASSPLPMGTDPTDTQYF.